The next 5 T cell receptor beta chains were all read from a single sample in a study of shared clonotypes between healthy human individuals. Only in-frame clones appear in the TCRdb table, and some are missing; sequencing was by immunoSEQ multiplex PCR. The data show 2 million to 2.5 million clones, about 94% seen once. The sample comprised naive CD4+ T cells sorted from blood. Subset reported: CD45RA+ positively selected. These receptors were collected from a man aged 18 to 29 in good health.

The rearrangement links TRBV18 to TRBJ1-5, with TRBD1 as a possible D gene (5 bases). Germline-derived CDR1 and CDR2 are KGHSH and LQKENI. V lost 4 bases and J lost 0, with 13 bases in between. CDR3 length: 16 residues. The CDR3 sequence is CASSLGGTYSNQPQHF. Here the CDR3 DNA reads TGTGCCAGCTCACTCGGCGGGACTTATAGCAATCAGCCCCAGCATTTT.

The chain joins TRBV10-1 to TRBJ1-5, with 8 bases aligning to TRBD1. This CDR3 has 20 amino acids. Germline V gene data show CDR1 as WNHNN and CDR2 as SYGVQD (reference sequence). Trimming cost V 0 bases and J 2 bases; bases outside gene matches: 15. CDR3 amino acids: CASSESMGQGAVIGNQPQHF. The DNA of the CDR3 is TGCGCCAGCAGTGAGTCTATGGGGCAGGGGGCAGTTATCGGCAATCAGCCCCAGCATTTT.

This clone was found once. This rearrangement joins TRBV5-1 to TRBJ2-1; 10 bases are shared with TRBD2. The V and J ends lost 2 bases and 7 bases, in that order; junction bases with no gene match: 6. CDR1 is SGHRS, CDR2 YFSETQ, per germline. The CDR3 length is 15 residues. The CDR3 loop is CASSFAAGGLNEQFF. The CDR3 region has the DNA TGCGCCAGCAGCTTCGCAGCGGGGGGGCTTAATGAGCAGTTCTTC. Full variable domain (rest looked up from reference TRBV5-1 and TRBJ2-1): KAGVTQTPRYLIKTRGQQVTLSCSPISGHRSVSWYQQTPGQGLQFLFEYFSETQRNKGNFPGRFSGRQFSNSRSEMNVSTLELGDSALYLCASSFAAGGLNEQFFGPGTRLTVL.

The chain links TRBV5-4 to TRBJ2-7; 13 positions agree with TRBD2. The length of the CDR3 is 16 residues. With 0 bases clipped from V and 5 bases from J, the junction kept 5 bases outside the gene matches. Germline V gene data show CDR1 as SGHNT and CDR2 as YYREEE (reference sequence). The CDR3 region has the DNA TGTGCCAGCAGCTTGGGGACTAGCGGGAGAGGAAACGAGCAGTACTTC. This sequence encodes CASSLGTSGRGNEQYF. Looking up the rest from reference TRBV5-4 and TRBJ2-7 gives the full variable domain: ETGVTQSPTHLIKTRGQQVTLRCSSQSGHNTVSWYQQALGQGPQFIFQYYREEENGRGNFPPRFSGLQFPNYSSELNVNALELDDSALYLCASSLGTSGRGNEQYFGPGTRLTVT.

The V gene is TRBV19, the J gene TRBJ2-3; 8 nucleotides line up with TRBD2. The trim removed 1 base at V and 4 bases at J, leaving 4 bases unmatched. CDR1 and CDR2 from the germline V gene are LNHDA and SQIVND (reference sequence). The CDR3 spans 15 residues. CDR3 loop: CASSIGTSYADTQYF. The CDR3 nucleotides are TGTGCCAGTAGTATAGGGACTAGCTACGCAGATACGCAGTATTTT.